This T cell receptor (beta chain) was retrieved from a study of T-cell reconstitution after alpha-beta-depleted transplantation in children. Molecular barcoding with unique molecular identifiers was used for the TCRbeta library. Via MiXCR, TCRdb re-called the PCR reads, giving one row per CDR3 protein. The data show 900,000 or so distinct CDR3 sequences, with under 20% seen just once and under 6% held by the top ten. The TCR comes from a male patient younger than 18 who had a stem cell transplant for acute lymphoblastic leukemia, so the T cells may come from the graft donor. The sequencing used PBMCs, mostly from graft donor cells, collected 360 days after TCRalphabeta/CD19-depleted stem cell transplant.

The CDR3 loop reads CASSSYGRTEAFF. In nucleotides, the CDR3 is TGTGCCAGCAGCTCTTATGGTAGGACTGAAGCTTTCTTT. This chain links TRBV7-3 with TRBJ1-1; D uncertain. V was shortened by 4 bases and J by 5 bases, with 11 bases between the two germline ends. CDR1 is SGHTA and CDR2 is FQGTGA in the germline V gene. This CDR3 is built from 13 residues.